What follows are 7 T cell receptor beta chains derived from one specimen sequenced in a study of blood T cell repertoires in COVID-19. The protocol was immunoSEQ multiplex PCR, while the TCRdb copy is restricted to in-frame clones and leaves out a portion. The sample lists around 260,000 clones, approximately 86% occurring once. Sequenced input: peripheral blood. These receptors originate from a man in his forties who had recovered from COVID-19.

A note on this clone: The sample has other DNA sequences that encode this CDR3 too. In DNA, the CDR3 is TGCGCCAGCAGCTCTAGCGGGAGCTCCTACGAGCAGTACTTC. It specifies CASSSSGSSYEQYF. The chain carries TRBV5-1 and TRBJ2-7, with TRBD2 matching over 10 bases. Germline V CDR1 and CDR2: SGHRS, YFSETQ. The junction had 0 bases not matched to a gene; V was cut back by 3 bases and J by 0 bases. CDR3 length: 14 residues. Supplemented by reference TRBV5-1 and TRBJ2-7, the full variable domain reads KAGVTQTPRYLIKTRGQQVTLSCSPISGHRSVSWYQQTPGQGLQFLFEYFSETQRNKGNFPGRFSGRQFSNSRSEMNVSTLELGDSALYLCASSSSGSSYEQYFGPGTRLTVT.

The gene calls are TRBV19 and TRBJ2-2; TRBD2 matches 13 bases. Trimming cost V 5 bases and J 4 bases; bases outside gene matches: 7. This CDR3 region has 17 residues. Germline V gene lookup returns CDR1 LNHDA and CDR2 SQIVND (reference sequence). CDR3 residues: CASSPWTSGGPTGELFF. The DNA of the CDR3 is TGTGCCAGTAGTCCTTGGACTAGCGGGGGTCCCACCGGGGAGCTGTTTTTT. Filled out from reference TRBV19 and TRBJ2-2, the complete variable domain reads DGGITQSPKYLFRKEGQNVTLSCEQNLNHDAMYWYRQDPGQGLRLIYYSQIVNDFQKGDIAEGYSVSREKKESFPLTVTSAQKNPTAFYLCASSPWTSGGPTGELFFGEGSRLTVL.

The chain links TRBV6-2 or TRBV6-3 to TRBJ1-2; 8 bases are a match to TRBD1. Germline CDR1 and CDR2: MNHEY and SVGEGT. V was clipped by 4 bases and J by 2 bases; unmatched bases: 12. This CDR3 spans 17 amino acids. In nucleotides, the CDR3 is TGTGCCAGCAGTTTCGCCGGCAGGGGGCCTTACAACTATGGCTACACCTTC. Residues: CASSFAGRGPYNYGYTF.

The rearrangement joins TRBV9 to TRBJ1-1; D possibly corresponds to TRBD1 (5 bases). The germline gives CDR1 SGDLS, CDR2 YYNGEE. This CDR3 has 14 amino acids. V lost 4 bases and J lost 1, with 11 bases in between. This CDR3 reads CASSPFDRNTEAFF. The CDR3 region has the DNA TGTGCCAGCAGCCCCTTCGACAGGAACACTGAAGCTTTCTTT.

In DNA form, the CDR3 reads TGTGCCAGCAGGGGAGGGACTAGCGGGGGCGAGCAGTTCTTC. Its protein is CASRGGTSGGEQFF. This chain links TRBV6-4 with TRBJ2-1; TRBD2 aligns across 14 bases. Germline trimming cut 6 bases from V and 10 bases from J; bases unmatched to any gene: 5. The germline gives CDR1 MRHNA, CDR2 SNTAGT. This CDR3 spans 14 amino acids.

CDR3 sequence reads: CASSLAPSREQFF. In DNA, the CDR3 is TGTGCCAGCAGCTTAGCCCCCTCTCGTGAGCAGTTCTTC. J is TRBJ2-1 and V is TRBV7-8; D is unresolved. Germline V gene sequence: CDR1 SGHVS, CDR2 FQNEAQ. This CDR3 contains 13 residues. V was clipped by 0 bases and J by 9 bases, with 9 bases between them.

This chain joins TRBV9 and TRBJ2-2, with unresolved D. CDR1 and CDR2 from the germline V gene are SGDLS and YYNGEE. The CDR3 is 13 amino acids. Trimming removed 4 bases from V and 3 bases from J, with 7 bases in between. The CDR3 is CASSNTYTGELFF. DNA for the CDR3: TGTGCCAGCAGCAACACCTACACCGGGGAGCTGTTTTTT.